This T cell receptor (beta chain) was profiled in a study of shared clonotypes between healthy human individuals. On this clone: What it binds is unknown.

Using immunoSEQ multiplex PCR, the repertoire was profiled, and TCRdb retains in-frame clones only, with some absent. The data hold millions of clones, with about 93% observed a single time. Study outcomes and limitations: Sequencing depth was a factor that was expected to affect clonotype sharing among donors. It was the non-shared clonotypes that had lower generation probabilities than clonotypes shared by all four donors.

The CDR3 runs to 14 residues. The naive CD8 fraction comprised CD45RO-negative cells positively selected for CCR7 and excluded terminally differentiated effector memory CD45RA+ cells. What was sequenced was naive CD8+ T cells from PBMCs. The chain couples TRBV21-1 to TRBJ2-5; the DNA was not used to check the table's D call, TRBD2. TRBV21-1 counts as a pseudogene. The clonotype comes from a man aged 18 to 35 in good health. Some clones in this sample may be carry-over from other donors' samples. CDR3 nucleotide sequence: TGTGCCAGCAGCAACGGGGTGGGGATAAAGACCCAGTACTTC. Protein: CASSNGVGIKTQYF.